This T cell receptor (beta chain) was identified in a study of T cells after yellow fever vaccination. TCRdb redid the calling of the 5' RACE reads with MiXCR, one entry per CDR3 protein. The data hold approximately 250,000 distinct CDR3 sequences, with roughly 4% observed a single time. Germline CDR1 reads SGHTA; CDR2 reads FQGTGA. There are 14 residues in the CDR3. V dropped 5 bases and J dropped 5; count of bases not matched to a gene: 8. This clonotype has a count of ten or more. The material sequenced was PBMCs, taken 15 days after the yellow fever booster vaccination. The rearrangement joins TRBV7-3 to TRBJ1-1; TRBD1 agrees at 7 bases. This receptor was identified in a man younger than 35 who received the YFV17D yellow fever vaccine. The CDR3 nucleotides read TGTGCCAGCAGCGCCCAGGGGGGAGGGACTGAAGCTTTCTTT. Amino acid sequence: CASSAQGGGTEAFF.